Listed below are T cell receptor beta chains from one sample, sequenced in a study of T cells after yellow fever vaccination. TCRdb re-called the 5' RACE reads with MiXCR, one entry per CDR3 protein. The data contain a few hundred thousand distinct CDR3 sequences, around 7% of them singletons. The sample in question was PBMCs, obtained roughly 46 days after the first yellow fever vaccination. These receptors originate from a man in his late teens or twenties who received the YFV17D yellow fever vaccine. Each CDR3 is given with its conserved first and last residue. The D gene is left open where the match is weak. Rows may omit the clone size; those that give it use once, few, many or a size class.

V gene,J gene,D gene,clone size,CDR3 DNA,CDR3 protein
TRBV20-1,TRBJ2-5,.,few,TGCAGTGCTGGGCCAAGGGAGACCCAGTACTTC,CSAGPRETQYF
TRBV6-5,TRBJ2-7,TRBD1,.,TGTGCCAGCAGTTACTATAGGACAGGGGGGTACGAGCAGTACTTC,CASSYYRTGGYEQYF
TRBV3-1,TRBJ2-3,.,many,TGTGCCAGCAGCCAAGAGGATCGGGGTACGCAGTATTTT,CASSQEDRGTQYF
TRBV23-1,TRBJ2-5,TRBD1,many,TGCGCAGTGGTCCTCGTTGGCAGGGGGCAAGAGACCCAGTACTTC,CAVVLVGRGQETQYF
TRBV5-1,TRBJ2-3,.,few,TGCGCCAGCAGCTTGTTGGCGGCTCTCACTAGCACAGATACGCAGTATTTT,CASSLLAALTSTDTQYF
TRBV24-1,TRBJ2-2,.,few,TGTGCCACCAGGGACACCAACACCGGGGAGCTGTTTTTT,CATRDTNTGELFF
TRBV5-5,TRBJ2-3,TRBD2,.,TGTGCCAGCAGCCCATCAGGGACTAGTGCAGATACGCAGTATTTT,CASSPSGTSADTQYF
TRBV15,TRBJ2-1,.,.,TGTGCCACCAGCAGAGCGGGTAGGCTTACTGGCAATGAGCAGTTCTTC,CATSRAGRLTGNEQFF
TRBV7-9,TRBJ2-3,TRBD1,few,TGTGCCAGCAGCTTAGTAGGGACAGGGATACGTTCAGATACGCAGTATTTT,CASSLVGTGIRSDTQYF
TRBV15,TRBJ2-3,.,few,TGTGCCACCAGCAGAGCAGGGGCCGGTTCAAGCACAGATACGCAGTATTTT,CATSRAGAGSSTDTQYF
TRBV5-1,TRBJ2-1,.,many,TGCGCCAGCAGCCCAACTCGGGGGTTTGAGCAGTTCTTC,CASSPTRGFEQFF
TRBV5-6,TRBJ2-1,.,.,TGTGCCAGCAGCCACCCTTTTCCGCCTGAGCAGTTCTTC,CASSHPFPPEQFF
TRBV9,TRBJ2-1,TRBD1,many,TGTGCCAGCAGCGCAACAGGGGGCCCCTACAATGAGCAGTTCTTC,CASSATGGPYNEQFF
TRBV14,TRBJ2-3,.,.,TGTGCCAGCAGCCACCGGACAGTTAGCACAGATACGCAGTATTTT,CASSHRTVSTDTQYF
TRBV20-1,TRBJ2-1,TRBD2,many,TGCAGTGCTGGGACGACTAGCGGGGGCCTAGGGGATGAGCAGTTCTTC,CSAGTTSGGLGDEQFF
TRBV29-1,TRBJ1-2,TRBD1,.,TGCAGCGTTACGAAAGGACAGGGGAGCTTTGGCTACACCTTC,CSVTKGQGSFGYTF